The present TCR beta chain was sequenced within a study of CD8+ T cells in alopecia areata. Whole-study context: Patients received oral tofacitinib, 5 to 10 mg twice daily, for moderate-to-severe alopecia areata. A 6-month off-drug phase came after tofacitinib, which had lasted 6 to 18 months.

Study findings and constraints: Many expanded lesional clones persisted in scalp and blood during tofacitinib.

V was pared by 3 bases and J by 3 bases, with 12 bases between. This CDR3 is built from 14 residues. The germline V gene encodes CDR1 SGDLS and CDR2 YYNGEE. Stated treatment: oral pan-JAK inhibitor, 5-10 mg twice daily. This clone was seen only a few times. Its specificity is unknown. Extracted RNA was reverse transcribed, and the resulting cDNA served as sequencing template. The repertoire was sequenced with immunoSEQ multiplex PCR; TCRdb's copy has only in-frame clones and lacks some. This sample has more than 90,000 clones, with roughly 50% found just once. The sample was CD8+ T cells sorted from blood, taken at week 4, from a patient treated with tofacitinib. This TCR was sampled from a human donor with alopecia areata. The chain links TRBV9 to TRBJ1-1; D unresolved. The CDR3: CASSAVDGDTEAFF. CDR3 DNA sequence: TGTGCCAGCAGCGCCGTCGACGGGGACACTGAAGCTTTCTTT. The full variable domain, completed using reference TRBV9 and TRBJ1-1, is DSGVTQTPKHLITATGQRVTLRCSPRSGDLSVYWYQQSLDQGLQFLIQYYNGEERAKGNILERFSAQQFPDLHSELNLSSLELGDSALYFCASSAVDGDTEAFFGQGTRLTVV.